This T cell receptor beta chain was captured by sequencing in a study of T cell changes during pregnancy in multiple sclerosis. This CDR3 has 17 amino acids. With V trimmed by 2 bases and J by 6 bases, 11 bases remained unmatched. CDR1 and CDR2 (germline): MNHNS, SASEGT. This clone was counted a single time. TCRdb's table, derived via immunoSEQ multiplex PCR, lists solely in-frame clones and lacks some. This sample has around 78,000 clones, with 93% found just once. The chain uses TRBV6-1 and TRBJ2-7; 12 nucleotides match TRBD1. The sequence derives from a female donor with multiple sclerosis, enrolled in a pregnancy study. Source: peripheral blood, taken in the second trimester of pregnancy. The CDR3 nucleotides are TGTGCCAGCAGTGAAAACGGTGGGACAGGGGGCTTTTCCGAGCAGTACTTC. It encodes CASSENGGTGGFSEQYF.